One and the same sample provided the 20 T cell receptor beta chains below, sequenced in a study of CD8+ T cells in alopecia areata. The treatment here: oral pan-JAK inhibitor, 5-10 mg twice daily. Sequencing relied on a cDNA template that was reverse transcribed from extracted RNA. TCRdb's copy holds only in-frame clones and misses some; the assay was immunoSEQ multiplex PCR. Seen here are 180,000 or so clones, roughly 60% observed once, and the top ten hold 16%. The sequencing used CD4+ T cells sorted from blood, collected at approximately week 60, from a patient treated with tofacitinib. The receptors derive from a human donor with alopecia areata.

This clone was detected only a few times. The chain has TRBV29-1 and TRBJ1-5; 8 bases are a match to TRBD1. The V gene end was trimmed by 1 base and the J gene end by 7 bases; junction bases not matched to a gene: 6. The length of the CDR3 is 14 residues. The germline gives CDR1 SQVTM, CDR2 ANQGSEA. CDR3 sequence (DNA): TGCAGCGTTGAAGTAGGACAGGGAGGCCAGCCCCAGCATTTT. As protein: CSVEVGQGGQPQHF.

This clone has more than one count but fewer than ten. Other DNA sequences in this specimen translate into the identical CDR3. The chain is built from TRBV6-5 and TRBJ1-1; no definite D call. Trimming stripped 2 bases from V and 1 base from J, with 8 bases between. The length of the CDR3 is 14 residues. The germline V gene encodes CDR1 MNHEY and CDR2 SVGAGI. CDR3 residues: CASSYGIGNTEAFF. In DNA, the CDR3 is TGTGCCAGCAGTTACGGCATAGGGAACACTGAAGCTTTCTTT.

V gene TRBV4-1 combines with J gene TRBJ2-7, with D perhaps matching TRBD2 (5 bases). The germline V gene encodes CDR1 MGHRA and CDR2 YSYEKL. The CDR3 has 16 amino acids. V lost 2 bases, J lost 2 bases, and 16 bases lay in between. CDR3 in DNA: TGCGCCAGCAGCCAAAGGAGCGGCACTCTCCCCTACGAGCAGTACTTC. The encoded protein is CASSQRSGTLPYEQYF.

This clone turned up a few times. The chain recombines TRBV5-1 with TRBJ1-1; tentatively, D is TRBD1 (6 bases). Germline V gene data show CDR1 as SGHRS and CDR2 as YFSETQ. The CDR3 covers 16 residues. Trimming cost V 3 bases and J 1 base, with 16 bases left between them. CDR3 amino acids: CASSSAIRTENTEAFF. The DNA for the CDR3 is TGCGCCAGCAGCTCCGCCATTAGGACAGAGAACACTGAAGCTTTCTTT.

A few counts support this clone. The chain joins TRBV5-1 to TRBJ2-6, with TRBD1 matching over 9 bases. Unmatched junction bases numbered 10, after V lost 3 bases and J lost 0 bases. CDR1 is SGHRS and CDR2 is YFSETQ in the germline V gene. CDR3 size: 19 residues. The CDR3 sequence is CASSYGTGYPGSGANVLTF. The CDR3 bases are TGCGCCAGCAGCTACGGGACAGGGTACCCCGGCTCTGGGGCCAACGTCCTGACTTTC.

The V gene is TRBV4-2, the J gene TRBJ2-5, with D tentatively TRBD1 (7 bases). Trimming removed 0 bases from V and 7 bases from J, with 24 bases in between. Germline V CDR1 and CDR2: LGHNA, YNFKEQ. The CDR3 has 18 amino acids. The CDR3 region has the DNA TGTGCCAGCAGCCAAGACCGGCCCGCGCGGCCAGGGGGAGGGACCCAGTACTTC. It specifies CASSQDRPARPGGGTQYF.

The chain is built from TRBV5-5 and TRBJ1-1; D is uncertain. The V end was cut by 4 bases, the J end by 1 base, with 11 bases between. CDR3 length: 14 amino acids. From germline, CDR1 is SGHKS and CDR2 YYEKEE (reference sequence). The CDR3 reads CASSLGSANTEAFF. The CDR3, as DNA: TGTGCCAGCAGCCTTGGGTCGGCGAACACTGAAGCTTTCTTT.

V and J are TRBV11-2 and TRBJ1-2; 7 bases match TRBD1. The CDR3 totals 15 residues. V trimming: 1 base; J trimming: 13 bases; junction bases outside the gene matches: 15. Germline V CDR1 and CDR2: SGHAT, FQNNGV. CDR3 residues: CASSLVARGDDRTTF. The CDR3 bases are TGTGCCAGCAGCTTAGTGGCCAGGGGGGACGATAGGACCACCTTC. The full variable domain, its missing parts supplied by reference TRBV11-2 and TRBJ1-2, is EAGVAQSPRYKIIEKRQSVAFWCNPISGHATLYWYQQILGQGPKLLIQFQNNGVVDDSQLPKDRFSAERLKGVDSTLKIQPAKLEDSAVYLCASSLVARGDDRTTFGSGTRLTVV.

This sequence joins TRBV6-5 and TRBJ1-2; D uncertain. This CDR3 spans 12 amino acids. Germline CDR1 is MNHEY and CDR2 is SVGAGI. The ends were cut back, 5 bases at V and 7 bases at J, with 11 bases in the middle. The CDR3 here is CASSQQSRGYTF. The CDR3, as DNA: TGTGCCAGCAGTCAGCAGTCTCGTGGCTACACCTTC.

This clone was found once. This chain uses TRBV28 with TRBJ1-2; TRBD1 matches 7 bases. The CDR3 loop spans 15 amino acids. The V segment lost 6 bases and the J segment 5 bases; nucleotides outside the gene matches: 12. CDR1 is MDHEN, CDR2 SYDVKM, per germline. The CDR3, as DNA: TGTGCCAGCAGCAGACCCTCAGGGGGGAGTTATGGCTACACCTTC. Amino acid sequence: CASSRPSGGSYGYTF.

In regard to this clone: Other DNA sequences in this sample translate to the same CDR3. The chain joins TRBV29-1 to TRBJ1-1; tentatively, D is TRBD1 (6 bases). Looked up from germline, CDR1 is SQVTM and CDR2 is ANQGSEA. V was cut by 3 bases and J by 0 bases, with 8 bases left in between. This CDR3 is 13 amino acids long. The CDR3 sequence: CSVDRGLNTEAFF. As DNA, the CDR3 is TGCAGCGTTGATCGGGGGCTGAACACTGAAGCTTTCTTT.

V and J are TRBV27 and TRBJ1-1; D gene unclear. This CDR3 is built from 13 residues. Trimming left V 6 bases short and J 11 bases short, with 19 bases between. From germline, CDR1 is MNHEY and CDR2 SMNVEV (reference sequence). The DNA of the CDR3 is TGTGCCAGCAGAACACGCCGGATCAATCGGGCTTTCTTT. Amino acids: CASRTRRINRAFF.

The gene calls are TRBV30 and TRBJ2-1; 7 bases align to TRBD1. Germline V gene lookup returns CDR1 GTSNPN and CDR2 SVGIG (reference sequence). The CDR3 consists of 16 residues. J lost 4 bases, V lost 4 bases, and 13 bases had no gene match. The DNA for the CDR3 is TGTGCCTGGACCGCCAAGGACAGGCCGCTTTACAATGAGCAGTTCTTC. Its translation is CAWTAKDRPLYNEQFF. The full variable domain, rest sourced from reference TRBV30 and TRBJ2-1, is SQTIHQWPATLVQPVGSPLSLECTVEGTSNPNLYWYRQAAGRGLQLLFYSVGIGQISSEVPQNLSASRPQDRQFILSSKKLLLSDSGFYLCAWTAKDRPLYNEQFFGPGTRLTVL.

The V call is TRBV19, the J call TRBJ2-1; unclear D gene. Germline CDR1 reads LNHDA; CDR2 reads SQIVND (reference sequence). V lost 7 bases, J lost 0 bases, and 10 bases lay in between. The CDR3 has 14 residues. CDR3 amino acids: CASTFGHSYNEQFF. In DNA, the CDR3 is TGTGCCAGTACTTTTGGGCACTCCTACAATGAGCAGTTCTTC.

This clone was detected only a few times. This rearrangement joins TRBV6-1 to TRBJ2-4; D could derive from TRBD1 or TRBD2 (5 bases each). The CDR3 spans 14 residues. V lost 6 bases to trimming and J lost 6 bases, with 15 bases between them. Looked up from germline, CDR1 is MNHNS and CDR2 is SASEGT. The DNA of the CDR3 is TGTGCCAGCAGCGAGTCAGGGACCCGAAACATTCAGTACTTC. Residues: CASSESGTRNIQYF.

This clone was seen only a few times. The sample carries other DNA sequences with the same CDR3. This chain joins TRBV29-1 and TRBJ2-7; perhaps TRBD1 as D (6 bases). This CDR3 comprises 12 residues. V was cut by 4 bases and J by 4 bases, with 11 bases left in between. The germline V gene has CDR1 SQVTM and CDR2 ANQGSEA. Here the CDR3 DNA reads TGCAGCGTTGGCGACAGGAGGTACGAGCAGTACTTC. Encoded protein: CSVGDRRYEQYF.

This clone showed up just once. The rearrangement links TRBV29-1 to TRBJ1-2, with D possibly TRBD1 on 5 matching bases. The germline CDR1 and CDR2 sequences are SQVTM and ANQGSEA. The V and J ends lost 4 bases and 8 bases respectively, with 17 bases between them. This CDR3 contains 13 residues. CDR3 in amino acids: CSVAGDLRGGYTF. The DNA of the CDR3 is TGCAGCGTTGCGGGGGACCTTCGAGGAGGCTACACCTTC.

This clone was seen a single time. V is TRBV10-3 and J is TRBJ2-1; D could derive from TRBD1 or TRBD2 (6 bases each). With 5 bases removed from V and 9 bases from J, the gap between germline ends came to 11 bases. Germline V gives CDR1 ENHRY, CDR2 SYGVKD. This CDR3 is built from 12 residues. This CDR3 is CAISQQGLEQFF. The CDR3 bases are TGTGCCATCAGTCAACAGGGACTTGAGCAGTTCTTC.

This clone was counted a few times. The chain is built from TRBV2 and TRBJ1-5; 7 nucleotides line up with TRBD1. The CDR3 is 13 amino acids. V shed 8 bases, J shed 0 bases, and the junction held 1 base outside the gene matches. Looked up from germline, CDR1 is SNHLY and CDR2 is FYNNEI. CDR3 protein: CASGTVSNQPQHF. The CDR3 DNA reads as TGTGCCAGCGGGACAGTTAGCAATCAGCCCCAGCATTTT.

The chain combines TRBV29-1 with TRBJ2-7; the D gene is possibly TRBD1 (6 bases). The CDR3 contains 14 residues. The germline V gene encodes CDR1 SQVTM and CDR2 ANQGSEA. Between the trimmed V and J ends, which lost 4 bases and 1 base, there was a span of 14 bases. The CDR3 coding sequence is TGCAGCGTTGTGCTGGACAGTTTTTCCTACGAGCAGTACTTC. It specifies CSVVLDSFSYEQYF.